The 8 T cell receptor beta chains below all came from one sample that was sequenced in a study of shared clonotypes between healthy human individuals. Sequencing used immunoSEQ multiplex PCR; TCRdb keeps in-frame clones, though not all of them. Of over 1.5 million clones in the sample, 95% to 99% were seen once. The sample was naive CD4+ T cells sorted from blood. The subset is: CD45RA+ positively selected. The receptors originated from a man aged 30 to 45 in good health.

V usage is TRBV7-9 and J usage is TRBJ2-1; D uncertain. V gave up 5 bases and J gave up 8 bases, with 7 bases separating them. This CDR3 is built from 11 residues. The V gene's germline CDR1 is SEHNR and CDR2 FQNEAQ (reference sequence). The CDR3 sequence: CASSPWDEQFF. CDR3 coding DNA: TGTGCCAGCAGCCCGTGGGATGAGCAGTTCTTC.

With regard to this clone: An end of the junction differs from the germline gene, which may be a read error. The rearrangement links TRBV5-3 to TRBJ1-2; unclear D gene. TRBV5-3 is marked as an open reading frame, function uncertain. The CDR3 covers 12 residues. The CDR3 sequence: CARSPVSHGCTF. The CDR3, as DNA: TGTGCCAGAAGCCCCGTGAGCCATGGCTGCACCTTC.

The chain joins TRBV14 to TRBJ2-7; TRBD1 aligns across 7 bases. The length of the CDR3 is 15 residues. The V segment lost 4 bases and the J segment 4 bases; nucleotides outside the gene matches: 10. Germline V gene lookup returns CDR1 SGHDN and CDR2 FVKESK. The CDR3 here is CASSPRTGVQYEQYF. The CDR3 coding sequence is TGTGCCAGCAGCCCGCGGACAGGCGTTCAATACGAGCAGTACTTC.

Remarks on this clone: Other DNA variants within this sample encode the same CDR3. V and J are TRBV28 and TRBJ2-3, with 12 bases aligning to TRBD2. Looked up from germline, CDR1 is MDHEN and CDR2 is SYDVKM. The CDR3 spans 18 residues. Trimming removed 5 bases from V and 0 bases from J; junction bases left unmatched: 9. CDR3 in amino acids: CASSLPGLAGGSTDTQYF. CDR3 bases: TGTGCCAGCAGTCTCCCGGGACTAGCGGGCGGTAGCACAGATACGCAGTATTTT.

The J gene is TRBJ1-3, the V gene TRBV5-5; D uncertain. Germline values: CDR1 SGHKS, CDR2 YYEKEE (reference sequence). This CDR3 has 14 amino acids. V shed 2 bases and J shed 1 base, with 7 bases lying between them. CDR3 in amino acids: CASSFSESGNTIYF. The CDR3 bases are TGTGCCAGCAGCTTTTCGGAATCTGGAAACACCATATATTTT.

CDR3 protein: CASEDNKETQYF. DNA for the CDR3: TGTGCCAGCGAGGACAATAAAGAGACCCAGTACTTC. The gene calls are TRBV2 and TRBJ2-5, with D tentatively TRBD1 (5 bases). The CDR3 runs to 12 residues. Per the germline V gene, CDR1 is SNHLY and CDR2 is FYNNEI. Trimming pared 8 bases from V and 3 bases from J, leaving 10 bases between.

This sequence joins TRBV28 and TRBJ1-5; 10 positions agree with TRBD1. This CDR3 has 15 residues. Trimming took 5 bases from V and 2 from J; bases not matched to a gene: 3. Germline V gene data show CDR1 as MDHEN and CDR2 as SYDVKM. The DNA of the CDR3 is TGTGCCAGCAGTCCGACAGGGGGCGGCAATCAGCCCCAGCATTTT. Its translation: CASSPTGGGNQPQHF.

CDR3 coding DNA: TGCGCCAGCAGCTTGGGACTAGCGGGGTGGGACAATGAGCAGTTCTTC. This encodes CASSLGLAGWDNEQFF. The chain couples TRBV5-1 to TRBJ2-1; TRBD2 matches 11 bases. J lost 5 bases, V lost 0 bases, and 4 bases had no gene match. The CDR3 extends over 16 amino acids. Germline CDR1 is SGHRS and CDR2 is YFSETQ. Full variable domain (rest looked up from reference TRBV5-1 and TRBJ2-1): KAGVTQTPRYLIKTRGQQVTLSCSPISGHRSVSWYQQTPGQGLQFLFEYFSETQRNKGNFPGRFSGRQFSNSRSEMNVSTLELGDSALYLCASSLGLAGWDNEQFFGPGTRLTVL.